Each of the 10 T cell receptor beta chains below was sequenced from the same sample in a study of breast tumors, draining lymph nodes, adjacent tissues. MiXCR, applied by TCRdb to the multiplex PCR reads, yields one record per CDR3 protein. This table holds about 230,000 distinct CDR3 sequences, 32% found once. Breast cancer patients provided tissue from their axillary draining lymph nodes. Sequencing input: axillary lymph node tissue. All receptors come from a female donor with breast cancer. Some clones in this sample may be carry-over from other donors' samples.

This clonotype occurred many times. The chain couples TRBV5-1 to TRBJ2-3; D unresolved. V was clipped by 1 base and J by 6 bases, with 9 bases between them. CDR3 length: 13 amino acids. Germline CDR1 SGHRS, CDR2 YFSETQ. Here the CDR3 DNA reads TGCGCCAGCAGCTTGCGGATGGGGGATACGCAGTATTTT. Protein product: CASSLRMGDTQYF.

This clonotype was seen many times. A clone one base away is much larger, so this may be a read error. This chain links TRBV20-1 with TRBJ1-2; 9 bases are a match to TRBD1. This CDR3 contains 13 residues. CDR1 is DFQATT and CDR2 is SNEGSKA in the germline V gene (reference sequence). Unmatched junction bases numbered 11, after V lost 5 bases and J lost 10 bases. The CDR3, as DNA: TGCAGTGCTCCTCATTGGGACAGGGATGCCTACACCTTC. This gives the protein CSAPHWDRDAYTF.

This clonotype has a count of ten or more. This chain links TRBV14 with TRBJ2-7; the D gene is possibly TRBD2 (6 bases). The V and J ends lost 1 base and 1 base respectively, with 20 bases between them. The CDR3 runs 18 residues. The germline CDR1 and CDR2 sequences are SGHDN and FVKESK. CDR3 sequence (DNA): TGTGCCAGCAGCCAAGTAAGTCGGACGGGAGTGATTTCCTACGAGCAGTACTTC. Residues: CASSQVSRTGVISYEQYF.

This clonotype was found many times. The rearrangement links TRBV3-1 to TRBJ1-6; no clear D. Looked up from germline, CDR1 is LGHDT and CDR2 is YNNKEL (reference sequence). The CDR3 length is 14 residues. V lost 3 bases, J lost 2 bases, and 5 bases lay in between. The CDR3 region is CASSQAAYNSPLHF. The CDR3 bases are TGTGCCAGCAGCCAGGCAGCCTATAATTCACCCCTCCACTTT. The full variable domain, in which reference TRBV3-1 and TRBJ1-6 provide the parts outside the CDR3, is DTAVSQTPKYLVTQMGNDKSIKCEQNLGHDTMYWYKQDSKKFLKIMFSYNNKELIINETVPNRFSPKSPDKAHLNLHINSLELGDSAVYFCASSQAAYNSPLHFGNGTRLTVT.

The chain links TRBV12-3 or TRBV12-4 to TRBJ1-5, with a weak D call TRBD1 (6 bases). The CDR3 covers 14 residues. Trimming took off 0 bases at V and 11 bases at J, with 14 bases between the two ends. CDR3 residues: CASSLAGAAKTQHF. In nucleotides, the CDR3 is TGTGCCAGCAGTTTAGCGGGGGCGGCGAAGACCCAGCATTTT.

This clonotype has more than one count but fewer than ten. This may be a read error, as it is one base from a much larger clone. The chain uses TRBV7-2 and TRBJ1-5; no reliable D call. CDR3 length: 15 residues. Germline assignment: CDR1 SGHTA and CDR2 FQGNSA. Written as DNA, the CDR3 is TGTGCCGGCAGCTTGTCACTTACTAGCAATCAGCCCCAGCATTTT. Its translation is CAGSLSLTSNQPQHF. Using reference TRBV7-2 and TRBJ1-5 for the parts outside the CDR3, the full variable domain is GAGVSQSPSNKVTEKGKDVELRCDPISGHTALYWYRQSLGQGLEFLIYFQGNSAPDKSGLPSDRFSAERTGGSVSTLTIQRTQQEDSAVYLCAGSLSLTSNQPQHFGDGTRLSIL.

This clonotype was seen repeatedly, ten times or more. The rearrangement links TRBV20-1 to TRBJ2-3; 8 bases line up with TRBD2. This CDR3 has 14 amino acids. CDR1 and CDR2 from the germline V gene are DFQATT and SNEGSKA (reference sequence). J was trimmed by 2 bases and V by 4 bases; bases with no gene match: 5. CDR3 sequence reads: CSAMGAGVTDTQYF. Here the CDR3 DNA reads TGCAGTGCTATGGGAGCGGGAGTCACAGATACGCAGTATTTT.

The V and J genes are TRBV7-9 and TRBJ1-4; D call uncertain. CDR3 length: 12 residues. Germline-derived CDR1 and CDR2 are SEHNR and FQNEAQ (reference sequence). V was shortened by 5 bases and J by 4 bases, with 5 bases between the two germline ends. The CDR3 protein is CASSRGNEKLFF. For the CDR3, the DNA is TGTGCCAGCAGCCGCGGTAATGAAAAACTGTTTTTT.

This clonotype has more than one count but fewer than ten. This may be a read error: a much more frequent sequence differs by one nucleotide. CDR3 sequence reads: CASSLVTMPGEQFF. The CDR3 DNA follows: TGTGCCAGCAGCTTAGTGACGATGCCGGGTGAGCAGTTCTTC. V gene TRBV11-1 combines with J gene TRBJ2-1, with D unclear. Germline loops: CDR1 SGHAT, CDR2 FQDESV (reference sequence). This CDR3 comprises 14 residues. V was pared by 1 base and J by 9 bases, with 13 bases between.

This clonotype was seen ten or more times. The chain employs TRBV24-1 and TRBJ2-5, with D tentatively TRBD2 (7 bases). Trimming took off 5 bases at V and 6 bases at J, with 18 bases between the two ends. This CDR3 region has 15 residues. Germline V gene data show CDR1 as KGHDR and CDR2 as SFDVKD. Written as DNA, the CDR3 is TGTGCCACCAGTGCCCTGGGGGGGGCGGGACAGACCCAGTACTTC. It yields the protein CATSALGGAGQTQYF.